The 18 T cell receptor beta chains presented below share a single source sample, sequenced in a study of OX40 agonist ivuxolimab in advanced cancers. TCRdb's copy holds only in-frame clones and misses some; the assay was immunoSEQ multiplex PCR. This sample has tens of thousands of clones, with more than 80% found just once. Sequences were derived from CD4+ or CD8+ T cells sorted from blood, sampled in a trial of the OX40 agonist ivuxolimab. The receptors stem from an adult with an advanced solid tumor such as melanoma, head and neck, liver or kidney cancer.

The chain recombines TRBV28 with TRBJ1-2; D not certain. The CDR3 is 13 amino acids. Trimming took 3 bases from V and 0 from J, leaving 5 bases between them. The germline V gene has CDR1 MDHEN and CDR2 SYDVKM. The DNA of the CDR3 is TGTGCCAGCAGTTTCGACCCTAACTATGGCTACACCTTC. Translation: CASSFDPNYGYTF.

The chain carries TRBV19 and TRBJ1-5; D may be TRBD1 (5 bases). The CDR3 spans 14 residues. Germline V gene sequence: CDR1 LNHDA, CDR2 SQIVND (reference sequence). Trimming removed 5 bases from V and 2 bases from J, with 10 bases in between. The CDR3 spells CASSFQGGNQPQHF. In DNA form, the CDR3 reads TGTGCCAGTAGTTTCCAAGGGGGCAATCAGCCCCAGCATTTT.

This clone has a single count. V is TRBV6-5 and J is TRBJ1-5; D remains ambiguous. The CDR3 runs to 14 residues. V shed 5 bases and J shed 4 bases, with 12 bases lying between them. The germline CDR1 and CDR2 sequences are MNHEY and SVGAGI. Written as DNA, the CDR3 is TGTGCCAGCAGTCGTAACGGTGAGAATCAGCCCCAGCATTTT. Protein sequence: CASSRNGENQPQHF.

The chain combines TRBV2 with TRBJ2-3; 9 nucleotides match TRBD2. The J segment lost 5 bases and the V segment lost 6 bases, leaving 6 bases of the junction unmatched. This CDR3 is 14 amino acids long. Germline V gene lookup returns CDR1 SNHLY and CDR2 FYNNEI. The CDR3 nucleotides read TGTGCCAGCAGGGCGGGGGGGGCGGTAGATACGCAGTATTTT. The encoded protein is CASRAGGAVDTQYF.

The genes are TRBV9 and TRBJ1-4; unclear D gene. The CDR3 totals 16 residues. Trimming left V 2 bases short and J 8 bases short, with 19 bases between. Germline CDR1 SGDLS, CDR2 YYNGEE. The CDR3 reads CASSVGPQAGREKLFF. CDR3 DNA: TGTGCCAGCAGCGTCGGCCCCCAAGCGGGTCGGGAAAAACTGTTTTTT.

The gene calls are TRBV5-4 and TRBJ2-7; TRBD2 aligns across 8 bases. CDR3 size: 13 residues. The germline gives CDR1 SGHNT, CDR2 YYREEE (reference sequence). Trimming at V came to 4 bases and at J to 6 bases, leaving 6 bases not matched to a gene. CDR3 residues: CASSTGGPGEQYF. The CDR3 DNA is TGTGCCAGCAGCACGGGGGGGCCTGGCGAGCAGTACTTC.

CDR3 bases: TGTGCCAGCAGCCTTGTAGGGGGACTGGCTGGGGCCAACGTCCTGACTTTC. Encoded protein: CASSLVGGLAGANVLTF. This rearrangement joins TRBV7-3 to TRBJ2-6, with D perhaps assigned TRBD1 or TRBD2 (6 bases each). CDR1 and CDR2 from the germline V gene are SGHTA and FQGTGA. This CDR3 has 17 amino acids. V shed 5 bases and J shed 2 bases, with 16 bases lying between them.

The chain uses TRBV5-1 and TRBJ2-5; 11 nucleotides line up with TRBD1. Germline lookup yields CDR1 SGHRS and CDR2 YFSETQ. The CDR3 extends over 15 amino acids. The trim removed 4 bases at V and 4 bases at J, leaving 6 bases unmatched. The CDR3 protein is CASSIVGQGAETQYF. CDR3 nucleotide sequence: TGCGCCAGCAGCATTGTTGGACAGGGGGCAGAGACCCAGTACTTC. Looking up the rest from reference TRBV5-1 and TRBJ2-5 gives the full variable domain: KAGVTQTPRYLIKTRGQQVTLSCSPISGHRSVSWYQQTPGQGLQFLFEYFSETQRNKGNFPGRFSGRQFSNSRSEMNVSTLELGDSALYLCASSIVGQGAETQYFGPGTRLLVL.

The genes are TRBV11-1 and TRBJ2-1; tentatively, D is TRBD1 (5 bases). Germline values: CDR1 SGHAT, CDR2 FQDESV (reference sequence). The CDR3 is made up of 13 amino acids. Trimming took off 10 bases at V and 2 bases at J, with 12 bases between the two ends. The CDR3 DNA sequence: TGTGCCACCGGAAGGGGCCCCTACAATGAGCAGTTCTTC. It encodes CATGRGPYNEQFF.

The rearrangement joins TRBV6-5 to TRBJ2-3; D is uncertain. Between the trimmed V and J ends, which lost 7 bases and 7 bases, there was a span of 15 bases. Germline V lookup: CDR1 MNHEY, CDR2 SVGAGI. The CDR3 consists of 13 residues. The CDR3 coding sequence is TGTGCCAGCACCCCCCCTTGGGGTAATACGCAGTATTTT. Its protein product is CASTPPWGNTQYF.

The chain combines TRBV5-5 with TRBJ1-1; 7 bases are shared with TRBD1. Trimming removed 0 bases from V and 5 bases from J; junction bases left unmatched: 7. The CDR3 consists of 15 residues. Per the germline V gene, CDR1 is SGHKS and CDR2 is YYEKEE (reference sequence). As DNA, the CDR3 is TGTGCCAGCAGCTTGGACTTAGGGACAGCTACTGAAGCTTTCTTT. It translates to CASSLDLGTATEAFF.

The chain uses TRBV19 and TRBJ2-7; maybe TRBD1 (6 bases). The CDR3 has 13 amino acids. Germline V gene lookup returns CDR1 LNHDA and CDR2 SQIVND (reference sequence). The V end lost 6 bases, the J end lost 7 bases, and 16 bases lay between the germline ends. DNA of the CDR3: TGTGCCAGTAGCTTAACAGGGACGGGAGAGCAGTACTTC. This encodes CASSLTGTGEQYF.

The chain has TRBV5-1 and TRBJ2-1; D may be TRBD1 (6 bases). The germline CDR1 and CDR2 sequences are SGHRS and YFSETQ. Trimming shortened V by 2 bases and J by 0 bases, and 9 bases separated the two germline ends. The CDR3 totals 15 residues. The DNA for the CDR3 is TGCGCCAGCAGCTTCGCCAGGGGCTCCTACAATGAGCAGTTCTTC. Translated, it gives CASSFARGSYNEQFF.

The rearrangement links TRBV6-5 to TRBJ2-7, with D hard to call. CDR3 length: 14 amino acids. Germline CDR1 reads MNHEY; CDR2 reads SVGAGI. V was cut by 4 bases and J by 2 bases, with 12 bases left in between. In nucleotides, the CDR3 is TGTGCCAGCAGTTCCCTTGGAGCAGCCTACGAGCAGTACTTC. Translating it yields CASSSLGAAYEQYF.

V and J are TRBV2 and TRBJ1-4; D perhaps matches TRBD1 (5 bases). Trimming stripped 2 bases from V and 8 bases from J, with 15 bases between. This CDR3 has 15 amino acids. CDR1 and CDR2 from the germline V gene are SNHLY and FYNNEI. The chain's CDR3 is CASSESGRDSEKLFF. The CDR3 coding sequence is TGTGCCAGCAGTGAATCGGGCAGGGATTCAGAAAAACTGTTTTTT.

This clone was counted between two and nine times. This rearrangement joins TRBV7-9 to TRBJ1-6, with TRBD1 as a possible D gene (6 bases). Trimming removed 6 bases at V and 6 bases at J, with 15 bases between. Germline V gene lookup returns CDR1 SEHNR and CDR2 FQNEAQ (reference sequence). The length of the CDR3 is 15 residues. The CDR3: CASRIQGQINSPLHF. CDR3 bases: TGTGCCAGCAGAATTCAAGGACAGATTAATTCACCCCTCCACTTT.

V is TRBV7-9 and J is TRBJ2-7; D is uncertain. V lost 8 bases and J lost 2, with 10 bases in between. The CDR3 is made up of 12 amino acids. The V gene's germline CDR1 is SEHNR and CDR2 FQNEAQ (reference sequence). CDR3 amino acids: CASGPSTYEQYF. CDR3 DNA sequence: TGTGCCAGCGGACCGTCAACCTACGAGCAGTACTTC.

The chain employs TRBV7-2 and TRBJ2-7; TRBD2 matches 8 bases. The V and J ends lost 4 bases and 0 bases, in that order; junction bases with no gene match: 5. This CDR3 has 15 amino acids. Germline CDR1 and CDR2: SGHTA and FQGNSA. The CDR3 region has the DNA TGTGCCAGCAGCTCAAGAGCGGGGGACTCCTACGAGCAGTACTTC. Translating it yields CASSSRAGDSYEQYF.